What follows describes a single T cell receptor beta chain. The data were taken from a study of shared T cell receptors in the human thymus. Clones were read by immunoSEQ multiplex PCR, and TCRdb kept only the in-frame ones, dropping some. Counted here are 700,000 to 750,000 clones, 70% to 90% occurring once; the ten biggest clones make up 0.0095% to 0.011%. The CDR3 runs to 15 residues. The germline V gene encodes CDR1 LNHDA and CDR2 SQIVND (reference sequence). The V end was cut by 5 bases, the J end by 1 base, with 15 bases between. This same sample was also taken into another study, of human thymus T cells. Per that paper: Having surgery to correct congenital heart defects, healthy Finnish infants acted as the donors. Resections from corrective heart surgery supplied the thymus tissue. It looked as if thymic and blood repertoires used V and J genes in a biased way. Related studies noted strongly shared thymic repertoires across unrelated people.

Sequenced material: thymocytes. The sequence derives from a girl under three years old with a congenital heart defect. The chain combines TRBV19 with TRBJ2-7; possibly TRBD1 for D (6 bases). For the CDR3, the DNA is TGTGCCAGTAGTCGCCGAAACAGGGAATCCTACGAGCAGTACTTC. It is translated as CASSRRNRESYEQYF.